A single TCR beta chain is shown here with its context. Its antigen remains unidentified. The input lacks base qualities; no much larger clone sits a single base away. These data are taken from a study of control samples from healthy donors and cancer patients (TCRdb year 2020). The library was made by the immunoSEQ multiplex PCR assay. TCRdb stores this immuneACCESS table with in-frame sequences only. Part of the clones is absent; in the studies checked, under half of the shortfall reflects unresolved V genes, and no reason is known for the rest. This sample has approximately 180,000 clones in its table, and about 90% of those were observed once. 2% to 2.5% of the sample lies in the top ten. The receptor comes from a woman aged 40 to 49 in good health. Sequencing was carried out using blood.

At the DNA level, the sequence is TGTGCCAGCAGTAAAGACCGGGGGGGCTACAATGAGCAGTTCTTC. The encoded protein is CASSKDRGGYNEQFF. This receptor chain uses TRBV27 and TRBJ2-1, with 8 central nucleotides matching TRBD2. Based on the germline V gene (reference sequence), the CDR1 and CDR2 sequences are MNHEY and SMNVEV. From cysteine to phenylalanine, the CDR3 is 15 amino acids long. Solely the CDR3 DNA is kept, with 45 bases framed from the first base. Trimming removed 5 bases from V and 3 bases from J; the gene matches leave 6 bases unexplained.